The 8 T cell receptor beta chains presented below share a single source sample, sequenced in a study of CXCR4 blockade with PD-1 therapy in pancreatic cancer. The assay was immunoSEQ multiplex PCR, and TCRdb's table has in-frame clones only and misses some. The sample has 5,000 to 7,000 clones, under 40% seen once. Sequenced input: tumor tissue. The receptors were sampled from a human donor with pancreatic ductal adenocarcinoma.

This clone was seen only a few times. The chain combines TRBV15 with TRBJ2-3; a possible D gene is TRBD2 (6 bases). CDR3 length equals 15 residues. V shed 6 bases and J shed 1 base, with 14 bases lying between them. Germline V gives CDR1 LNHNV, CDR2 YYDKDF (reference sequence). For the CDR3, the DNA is TGTGCCACCAGACCAAAAGCGGGTGGCACAGATACGCAGTATTTT. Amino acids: CATRPKAGGTDTQYF.

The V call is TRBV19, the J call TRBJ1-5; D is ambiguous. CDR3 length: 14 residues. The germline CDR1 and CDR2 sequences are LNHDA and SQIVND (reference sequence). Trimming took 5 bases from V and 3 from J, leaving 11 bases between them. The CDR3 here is CASSYGRDNQPQHF. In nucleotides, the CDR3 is TGTGCCAGTAGTTACGGACGGGACAATCAGCCCCAGCATTTT.

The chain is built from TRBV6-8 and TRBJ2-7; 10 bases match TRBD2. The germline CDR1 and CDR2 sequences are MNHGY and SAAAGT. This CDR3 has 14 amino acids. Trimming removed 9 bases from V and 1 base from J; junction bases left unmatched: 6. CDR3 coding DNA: TGTGCCAGTTTAGCGGGAGGAGAATCCTACGAGCAGTACTTC. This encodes CASLAGGESYEQYF.

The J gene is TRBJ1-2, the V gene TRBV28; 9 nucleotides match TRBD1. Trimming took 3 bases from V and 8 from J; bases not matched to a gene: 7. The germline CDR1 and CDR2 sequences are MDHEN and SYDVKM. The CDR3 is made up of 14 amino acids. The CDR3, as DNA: TGTGCCAGCAGTTTCCTACAGGGGGCGGAGGGCTACACCTTC. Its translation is CASSFLQGAEGYTF.

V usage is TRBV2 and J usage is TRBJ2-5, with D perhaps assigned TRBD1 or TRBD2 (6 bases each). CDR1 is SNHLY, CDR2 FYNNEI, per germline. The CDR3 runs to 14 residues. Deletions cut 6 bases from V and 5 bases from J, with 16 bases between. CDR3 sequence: CASSFIGGRETQYF. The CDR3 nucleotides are TGTGCCAGCAGCTTTATCGGGGGCCGGGAGACCCAGTACTTC.

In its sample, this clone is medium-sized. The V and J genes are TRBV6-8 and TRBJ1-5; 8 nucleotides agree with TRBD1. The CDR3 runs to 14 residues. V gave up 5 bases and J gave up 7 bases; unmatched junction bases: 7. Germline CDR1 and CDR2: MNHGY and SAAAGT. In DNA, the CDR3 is TGTGCCAGCAGTACTGGACAGGGATCGCAGCCCCAGCATTTT. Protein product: CASSTGQGSQPQHF.

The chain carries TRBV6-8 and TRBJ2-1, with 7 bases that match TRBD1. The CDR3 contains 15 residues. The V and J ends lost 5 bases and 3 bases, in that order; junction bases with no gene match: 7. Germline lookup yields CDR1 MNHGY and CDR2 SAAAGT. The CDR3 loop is CASSVETGHYNEQFF. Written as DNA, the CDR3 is TGTGCCAGCAGTGTCGAGACAGGGCACTACAATGAGCAGTTCTTC.

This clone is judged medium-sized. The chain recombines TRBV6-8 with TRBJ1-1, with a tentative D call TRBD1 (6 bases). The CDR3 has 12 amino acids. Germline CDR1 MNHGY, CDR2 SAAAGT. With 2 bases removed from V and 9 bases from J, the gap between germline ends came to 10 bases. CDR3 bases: TGTGCCAGCAGTTACCTCCAGGGGAAAGCTTTCTTT. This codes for CASSYLQGKAFF.